This entry is about one TCR beta chain. Its antigen remains unidentified. Primers included in the PCR were 60 Vbeta and 13 Jbeta primers. Assay: immunoSEQ multiplex PCR; the TCRdb copy retains only in-frame clones and omits some. The table records 120,000 to 150,000 clones, 60% to 85% of them present only once. This specimen comes from a study of cytomegalovirus exposure and HLA in healthy donors. Whole-study results and caveats: Being indistinguishable, some V segments were excluded, TRBV6-2 and TRBV6-3 among them. Most of the CMV-associated TCR beta chains (in a later analysis) appeared to be HLA-restricted. Later analysis showed TCR association rates varying by HLA locus, highest for DRB1 and lowest for HLA-C. Several of the most significant clusters appeared, in a later analysis, to be linked to common viral pathogens.

The CDR3 runs 21 residues. Looked up from germline, CDR1 is LNHDA and CDR2 is SQIVND (reference sequence). After removal of 5 bases from V and 3 bases from J, the junction contained 17 bases not matched to a gene. The source material was PBMCs. This chain joins TRBV19 and TRBJ2-3, with 16 bases fitting TRBD2. The clonotype comes from a man aged 35-49 years in good health and CMV-seropositive. The CDR3 region has the DNA TGTGCCAGTAGTCTAACCGGGACTAGCGGGAGGGGTTTCATGAGGACAGATACGCAGTATTTT. It encodes CASSLTGTSGRGFMRTDTQYF.